Each of the 3 T cell receptor beta chains below was sequenced from the same sample in a study of cytomegalovirus exposure and HLA in healthy donors. A multiplex PCR was run with 60 Vbeta primers and 13 Jbeta primers. Produced via immunoSEQ multiplex PCR; TCRdb's table is partial and in-frame only. This table holds some 120,000 clones, less than 85% found once. What was sequenced was PBMCs. The receptors come from a male donor in good health and CMV-seronegative.

The rearrangement uses TRBV30 and TRBJ2-7, with D perhaps matching TRBD1 (6 bases). The length of the CDR3 is 12 residues. V lost 8 bases to trimming and J lost 5 bases, with 16 bases between them. Germline-derived CDR1 and CDR2 are GTSNPN and SVGIG (reference sequence). The CDR3 spells CALKGVKNEQYF. The CDR3 coding sequence is TGTGCCCTAAAGGGGGTCAAGAACGAGCAGTACTTC. Supplemented by reference TRBV30 and TRBJ2-7, the full variable domain reads SQTIHQWPATLVQPVGSPLSLECTVEGTSNPNLYWYRQAAGRGLQLLFYSVGIGQISSEVPQNLSASRPQDRQFILSSKKLLLSDSGFYLCALKGVKNEQYFGPGTRLTVT.

This chain connects TRBV25-1 to TRBJ2-7; 9 nucleotides line up with TRBD1. The CDR3 is made up of 15 amino acids. Trimming took 9 bases from V and 3 from J; bases not matched to a gene: 12. Germline CDR1 MGHDK, CDR2 SYGVNS. This chain's CDR3 is CASRPPSDRGYEQYF. CDR3 nucleotides: TGTGCCAGTAGACCCCCCTCGGACAGGGGCTACGAGCAGTACTTC.

This chain links TRBV5-6 with TRBJ2-7; D is ambiguous. The CDR3 has 14 amino acids. Germline lookup yields CDR1 SGHDT and CDR2 YYEEEE. Trimming stripped 0 bases from V and 3 bases from J, with 10 bases between. CDR3: CASSLGRSLYEQYF. The CDR3 DNA is TGTGCCAGCAGCTTGGGTCGATCACTCTACGAGCAGTACTTC. Using reference TRBV5-6 and TRBJ2-7 for the parts outside the CDR3, the full variable domain is DAGVTQSPTHLIKTRGQQVTLRCSPKSGHDTVSWYQQALGQGPQFIFQYYEEEERQRGNFPDRFSGHQFPNYSSELNVNALLLGDSALYLCASSLGRSLYEQYFGPGTRLTVT.